Sequencing of this T cell receptor beta chain was carried out in a study of response to subunit inactivated influenza vaccine. Study-level results: Authors suggested each seasonal influenza vaccination recruits few new T cells.

In TCRdb, the RT-PCR reads were re-called with MiXCR into one record per CDR3 protein. Among about 780,000 distinct CDR3 sequences listed, roughly 18% were seen once. The germline CDR1 and CDR2 sequences are DFQATT and SNEGSKA (reference sequence). The CDR3 loop spans 13 amino acids. V dropped 0 bases and J dropped 9 bases, with 9 bases sitting between them. A few counts support this clonotype. Its specificity is not known. The J gene is TRBJ1-6, the V gene TRBV20-1; perhaps TRBD1 as D (5 bases). The sample consisted of PBMCs from blood, taken around 5 days after vaccination. This sequence was found in a man between 45 and 60 years old who received an inactivated influenza vaccine. CDR3 loop: CSARDRESSPLHF. The CDR3 DNA is TGCAGTGCTAGAGACAGGGAGAGTTCACCCCTCCACTTT.